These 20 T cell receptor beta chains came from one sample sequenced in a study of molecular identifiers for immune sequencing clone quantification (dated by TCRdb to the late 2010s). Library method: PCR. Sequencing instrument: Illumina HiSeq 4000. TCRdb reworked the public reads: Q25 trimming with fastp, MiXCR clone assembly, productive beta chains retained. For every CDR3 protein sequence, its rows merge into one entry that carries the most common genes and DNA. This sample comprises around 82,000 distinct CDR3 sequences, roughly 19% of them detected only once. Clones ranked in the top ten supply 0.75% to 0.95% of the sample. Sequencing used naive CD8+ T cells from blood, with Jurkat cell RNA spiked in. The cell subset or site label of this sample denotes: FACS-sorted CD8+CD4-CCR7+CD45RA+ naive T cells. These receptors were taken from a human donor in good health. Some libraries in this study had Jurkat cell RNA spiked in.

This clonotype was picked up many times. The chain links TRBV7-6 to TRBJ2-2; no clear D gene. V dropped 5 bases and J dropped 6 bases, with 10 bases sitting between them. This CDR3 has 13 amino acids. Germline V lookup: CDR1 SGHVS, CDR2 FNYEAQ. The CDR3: CASSLVLSGELFF. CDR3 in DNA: TGTGCCAGCAGCCTCGTCCTCTCCGGGGAGCTGTTTTTT.

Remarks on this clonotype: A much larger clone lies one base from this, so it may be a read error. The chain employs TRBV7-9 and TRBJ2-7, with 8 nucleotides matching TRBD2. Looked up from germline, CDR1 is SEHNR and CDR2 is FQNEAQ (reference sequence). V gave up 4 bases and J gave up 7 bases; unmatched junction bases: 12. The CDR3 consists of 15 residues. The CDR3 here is CASSSLTSSGGEQYF. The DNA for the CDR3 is TGTGCCAGCAGCTCCCTGACCTCCTCGGGAGGGGAGCAGTACTTC.

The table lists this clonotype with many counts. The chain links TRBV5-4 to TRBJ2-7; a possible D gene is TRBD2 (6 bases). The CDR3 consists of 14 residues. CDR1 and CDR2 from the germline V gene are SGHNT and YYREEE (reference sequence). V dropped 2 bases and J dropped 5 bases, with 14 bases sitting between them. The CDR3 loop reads CASSFSPSADEQYF. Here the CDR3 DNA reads TGTGCCAGCAGCTTTTCCCCTAGCGCTGACGAGCAGTACTTC.

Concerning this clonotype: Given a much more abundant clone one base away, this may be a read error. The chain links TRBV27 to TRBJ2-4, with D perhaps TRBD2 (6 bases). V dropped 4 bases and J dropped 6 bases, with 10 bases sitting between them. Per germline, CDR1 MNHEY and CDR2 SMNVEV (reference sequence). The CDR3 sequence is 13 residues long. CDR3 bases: TGTGCCAGCAGTTGGGAGGCAGGAAACATTCAGTACTTC. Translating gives CASSWEAGNIQYF.

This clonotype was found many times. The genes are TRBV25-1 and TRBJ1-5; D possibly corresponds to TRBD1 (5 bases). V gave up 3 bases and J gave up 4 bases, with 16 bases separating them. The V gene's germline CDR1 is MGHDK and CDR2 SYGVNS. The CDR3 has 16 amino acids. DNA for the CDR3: TGTGCCAGCAGTGAGTGGGCGGAAAGGGGTAATCAGCCCCAGCATTTT. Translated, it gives CASSEWAERGNQPQHF.

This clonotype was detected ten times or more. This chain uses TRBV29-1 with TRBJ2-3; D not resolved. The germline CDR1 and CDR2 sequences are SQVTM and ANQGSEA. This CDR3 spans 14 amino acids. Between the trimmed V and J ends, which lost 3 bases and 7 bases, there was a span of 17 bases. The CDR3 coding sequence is TGCAGCGTTGAGTTTGTCGAGGTCGTGAATACGCAGTATTTT. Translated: CSVEFVEVVNTQYF.

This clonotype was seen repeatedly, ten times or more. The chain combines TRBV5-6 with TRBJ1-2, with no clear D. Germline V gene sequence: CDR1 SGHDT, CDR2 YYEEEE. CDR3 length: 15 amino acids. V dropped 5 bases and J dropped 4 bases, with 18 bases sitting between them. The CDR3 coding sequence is TGTGCCAGCAGTAATGGGGTCGAAGGTGGCTATGGCTACACCTTC. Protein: CASSNGVEGGYGYTF. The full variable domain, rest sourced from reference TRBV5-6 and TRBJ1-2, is DAGVTQSPTHLIKTRGQQVTLRCSPKSGHDTVSWYQQALGQGPQFIFQYYEEEERQRGNFPDRFSGHQFPNYSSELNVNALLLGDSALYLCASSNGVEGGYGYTFGSGTRLTVV.

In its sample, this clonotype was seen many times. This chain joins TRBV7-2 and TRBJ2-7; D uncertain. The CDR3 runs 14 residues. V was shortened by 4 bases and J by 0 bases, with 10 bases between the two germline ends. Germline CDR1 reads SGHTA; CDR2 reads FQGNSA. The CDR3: CASSYFSSSYEQYF. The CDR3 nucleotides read TGTGCCAGCAGCTACTTCAGCAGCTCCTACGAGCAGTACTTC.

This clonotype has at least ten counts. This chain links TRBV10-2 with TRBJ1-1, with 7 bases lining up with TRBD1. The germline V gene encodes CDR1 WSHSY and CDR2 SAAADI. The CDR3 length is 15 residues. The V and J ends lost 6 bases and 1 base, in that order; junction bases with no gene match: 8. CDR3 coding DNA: TGCGCCAGCAGCTCCACGACAGGGCCGAACACTGAAGCTTTCTTT. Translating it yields CASSSTTGPNTEAFF.

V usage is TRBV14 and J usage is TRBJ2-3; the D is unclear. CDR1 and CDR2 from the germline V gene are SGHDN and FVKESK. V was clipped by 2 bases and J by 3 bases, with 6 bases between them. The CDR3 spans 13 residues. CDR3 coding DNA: TGTGCCAGCAGCCAATATAAGACAGATACGCAGTATTTT. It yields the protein CASSQYKTDTQYF.

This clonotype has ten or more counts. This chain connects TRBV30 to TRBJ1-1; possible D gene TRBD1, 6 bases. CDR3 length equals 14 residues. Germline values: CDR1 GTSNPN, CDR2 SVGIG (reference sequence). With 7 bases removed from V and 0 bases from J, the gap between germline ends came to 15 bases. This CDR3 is CASQGWGLNTEAFF. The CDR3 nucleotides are TGTGCCTCGCAGGGATGGGGGCTGAACACTGAAGCTTTCTTT. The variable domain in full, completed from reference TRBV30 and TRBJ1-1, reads SQTIHQWPATLVQPVGSPLSLECTVEGTSNPNLYWYRQAAGRGLQLLFYSVGIGQISSEVPQNLSASRPQDRQFILSSKKLLLSDSGFYLCASQGWGLNTEAFFGQGTRLTVV.

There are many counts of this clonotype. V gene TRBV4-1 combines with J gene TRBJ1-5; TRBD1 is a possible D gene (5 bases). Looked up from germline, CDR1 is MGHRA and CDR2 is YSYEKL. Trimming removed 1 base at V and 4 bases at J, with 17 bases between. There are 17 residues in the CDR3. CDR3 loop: CASSQGRAGARNQPQHF. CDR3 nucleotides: TGCGCCAGCAGCCAAGGTCGGGCCGGGGCCCGTAATCAGCCCCAGCATTTT.

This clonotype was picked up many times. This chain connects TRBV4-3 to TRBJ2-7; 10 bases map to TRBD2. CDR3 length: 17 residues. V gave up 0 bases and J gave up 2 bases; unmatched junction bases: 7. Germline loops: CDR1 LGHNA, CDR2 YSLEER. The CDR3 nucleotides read TGCGCCAGCAGCCAAGATACTCCAGCGGGAGGGCCCTACGAGCAGTACTTC. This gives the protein CASSQDTPAGGPYEQYF.

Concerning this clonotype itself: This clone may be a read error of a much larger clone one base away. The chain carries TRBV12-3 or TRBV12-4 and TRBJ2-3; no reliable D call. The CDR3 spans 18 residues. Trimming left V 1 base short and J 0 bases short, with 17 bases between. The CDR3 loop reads CASSLGWDQTSSTDTQYF. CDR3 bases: TGTGCCAGCAGTTTAGGATGGGATCAGACCTCTAGCACAGATACGCAGTATTTT.

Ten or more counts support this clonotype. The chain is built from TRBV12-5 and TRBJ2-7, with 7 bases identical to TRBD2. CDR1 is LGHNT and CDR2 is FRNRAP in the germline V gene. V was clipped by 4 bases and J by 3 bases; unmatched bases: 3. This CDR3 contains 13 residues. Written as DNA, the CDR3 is TGTGCTAGTGGTTGGGGGACTATCTACGAGCAGTACTTC. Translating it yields CASGWGTIYEQYF. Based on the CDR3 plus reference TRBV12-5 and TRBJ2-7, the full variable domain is DARVTQTPRHKVTEMGQEVTMRCQPILGHNTVFWYRQTMMQGLELLAYFRNRAPLDDSGMPKDRFSAEMPDATLATLKIQPSEPRDSAVYFCASGWGTIYEQYFGPGTRLTVT.

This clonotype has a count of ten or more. The CDR3 DNA reads as TGTGCCAGCAGCTCCCCCACGAACACCGGGGAGCTGTTTTTT. This translates into CASSSPTNTGELFF. This chain links TRBV7-9 with TRBJ2-2; D is ambiguous. CDR1 SEHNR and CDR2 FQNEAQ come from the germline V gene (reference sequence). Trimming left V 4 bases short and J 0 bases short, with 6 bases between. This CDR3 has 14 residues.

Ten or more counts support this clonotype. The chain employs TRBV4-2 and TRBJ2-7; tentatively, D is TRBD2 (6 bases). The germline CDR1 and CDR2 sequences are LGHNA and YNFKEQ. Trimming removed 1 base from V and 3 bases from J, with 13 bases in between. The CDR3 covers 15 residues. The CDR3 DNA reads TGTGCCAGCAGCCAAGTAGGGGACTGGTACTACGAGCAGTACTTC. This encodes CASSQVGDWYYEQYF.

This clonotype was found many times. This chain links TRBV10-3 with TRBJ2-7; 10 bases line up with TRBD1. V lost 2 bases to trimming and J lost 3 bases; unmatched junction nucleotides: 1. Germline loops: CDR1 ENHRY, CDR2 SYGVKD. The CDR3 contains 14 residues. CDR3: CAISEDRGHYEQYF. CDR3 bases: TGTGCCATCAGTGAGGACAGGGGGCACTACGAGCAGTACTTC.

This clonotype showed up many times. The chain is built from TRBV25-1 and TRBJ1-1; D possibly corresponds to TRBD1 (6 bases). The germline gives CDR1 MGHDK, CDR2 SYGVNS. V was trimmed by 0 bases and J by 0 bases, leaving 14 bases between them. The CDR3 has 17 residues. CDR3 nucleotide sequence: TGTGCCAGCAGTGAATACGACAGGATCGGCATGAACACTGAAGCTTTCTTT. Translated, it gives CASSEYDRIGMNTEAFF.

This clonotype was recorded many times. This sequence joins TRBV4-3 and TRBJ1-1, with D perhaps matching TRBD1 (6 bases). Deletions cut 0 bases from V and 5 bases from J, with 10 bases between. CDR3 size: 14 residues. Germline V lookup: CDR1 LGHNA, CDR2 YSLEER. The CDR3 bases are TGCGCCAGCAGCCAAGACACAGGGAAAACTGAAGCTTTCTTT. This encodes CASSQDTGKTEAFF.